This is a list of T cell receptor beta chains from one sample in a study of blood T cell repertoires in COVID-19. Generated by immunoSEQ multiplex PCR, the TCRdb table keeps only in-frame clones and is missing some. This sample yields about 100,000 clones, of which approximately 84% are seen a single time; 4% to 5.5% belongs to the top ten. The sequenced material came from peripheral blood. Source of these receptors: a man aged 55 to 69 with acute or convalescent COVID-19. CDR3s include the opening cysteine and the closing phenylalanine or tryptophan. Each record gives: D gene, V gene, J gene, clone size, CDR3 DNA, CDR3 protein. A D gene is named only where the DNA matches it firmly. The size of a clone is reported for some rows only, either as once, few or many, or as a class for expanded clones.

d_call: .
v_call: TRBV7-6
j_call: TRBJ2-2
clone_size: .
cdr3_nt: TGTGCCAGCAGCTTAGTTGCACAAGCGAACACCGGGGAGCTGTTTTTT
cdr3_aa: CASSLVAQANTGELFF

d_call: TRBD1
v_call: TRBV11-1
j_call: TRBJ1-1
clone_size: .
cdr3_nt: TGTGCCAGCAGCCGGGACAGGGGCACTGAAGCTTTCTTT
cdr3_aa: CASSRDRGTEAFF

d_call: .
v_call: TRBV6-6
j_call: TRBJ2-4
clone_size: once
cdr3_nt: TGTGCCAGCAGTTACTCGGGCGAAGCCAAAAACATTCAGTACTTC
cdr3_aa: CASSYSGEAKNIQYF

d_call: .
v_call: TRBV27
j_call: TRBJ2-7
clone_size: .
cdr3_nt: TGTGCCAGCAGTTTATCGCGGCTCGCCGACGAGCAGTACTTC
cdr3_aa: CASSLSRLADEQYF

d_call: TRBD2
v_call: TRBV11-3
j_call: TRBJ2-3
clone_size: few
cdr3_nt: TGTGCCAGCAGCACCCGACTAGCGGGGGGCCGGATAGATACGCAGTATTTT
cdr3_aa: CASSTRLAGGRIDTQYF

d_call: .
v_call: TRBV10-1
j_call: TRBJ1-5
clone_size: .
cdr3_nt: TGCGCCAGCAGTGAGGGGAGAGGCAATCAGCCCCAGCATTTT
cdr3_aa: CASSEGRGNQPQHF

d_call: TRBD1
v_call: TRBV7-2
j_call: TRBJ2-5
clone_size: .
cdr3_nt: TGTGCCAGCAGCTCCCCTTGGACAGGGGAAGAGACCCAGTACTTC
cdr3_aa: CASSSPWTGEETQYF

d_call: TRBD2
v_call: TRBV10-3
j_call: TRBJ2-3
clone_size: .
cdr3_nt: TGTGCCATCAGTGACGGTGGCGGGAGGTCAGATACGCAGTATTTT
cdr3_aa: CAISDGGGRSDTQYF

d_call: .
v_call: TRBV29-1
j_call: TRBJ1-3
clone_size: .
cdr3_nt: TGCAGCGTTGGGACAGCTGGAAACACCATATATTTT
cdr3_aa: CSVGTAGNTIYF

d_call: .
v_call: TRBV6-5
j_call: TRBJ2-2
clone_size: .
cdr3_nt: TGTGCCAGCAGTTATAGGCAGACTTCGAACACCGGGGAGCTGTTTTTT
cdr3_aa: CASSYRQTSNTGELFF

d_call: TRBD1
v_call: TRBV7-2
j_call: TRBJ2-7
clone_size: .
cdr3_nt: TGTGCCAGCAGAGAGGGACAGGGGGCAGGATCCTACGAGCAGTACTTC
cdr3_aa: CASREGQGAGSYEQYF

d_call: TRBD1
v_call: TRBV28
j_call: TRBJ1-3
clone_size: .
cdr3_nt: TGTGCCAGTGGACAGGGAGGTTGGACCATATATTTT
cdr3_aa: CASGQGGWTIYF

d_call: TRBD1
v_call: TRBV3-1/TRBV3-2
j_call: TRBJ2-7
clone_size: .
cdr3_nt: TGTGCCAGCAGCCCCCCCCGGGGGACAGGGGGCAACGAGCAGTACTTC
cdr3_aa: CASSPPRGTGGNEQYF

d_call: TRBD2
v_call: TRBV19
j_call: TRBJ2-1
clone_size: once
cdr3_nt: TGTGCCGCCAAGGGACTAGCGGAGCCCAATGAGCAGTTCTTC
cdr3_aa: CAAKGLAEPNEQFF

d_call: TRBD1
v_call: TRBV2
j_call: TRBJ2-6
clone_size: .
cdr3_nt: TGTGCCAGCAGTCGGACAGGGGGACTGGAGGGGGCCAACGTCCTGACTTTC
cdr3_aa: CASSRTGGLEGANVLTF

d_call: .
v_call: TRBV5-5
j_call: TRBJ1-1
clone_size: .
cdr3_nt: TGTGCCAGCAGCTTTGCGAATCCGGGCACTGAAGCTTTCTTT
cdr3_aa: CASSFANPGTEAFF

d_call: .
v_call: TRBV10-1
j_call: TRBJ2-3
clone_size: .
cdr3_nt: TGCGCCAGCAGTGATCTTCAGGGTTCGGTAGATACGCAGTATTTT
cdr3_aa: CASSDLQGSVDTQYF

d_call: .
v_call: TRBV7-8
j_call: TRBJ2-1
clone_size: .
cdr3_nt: TGTGCCAGCAGCCAAGGGGTCCAGGATTACAATGAGCAGTTCTTC
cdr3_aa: CASSQGVQDYNEQFF

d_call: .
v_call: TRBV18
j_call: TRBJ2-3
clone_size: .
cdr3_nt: TGTGCCAGCTCACCACTACGGGGAAGCACAGATACGCAGTATTTT
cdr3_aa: CASSPLRGSTDTQYF

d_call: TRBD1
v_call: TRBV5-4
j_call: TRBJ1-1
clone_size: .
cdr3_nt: TGTGCCAGCAGCCTAGGGACAGGGGGGAACACTGAAGCTTTCTTT
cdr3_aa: CASSLGTGGNTEAFF

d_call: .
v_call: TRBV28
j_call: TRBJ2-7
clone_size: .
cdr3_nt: TGTGCCAGCAGTTCAGGGACAAAGAGCTCCTACGAGCAGTACTTC
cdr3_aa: CASSSGTKSSYEQYF

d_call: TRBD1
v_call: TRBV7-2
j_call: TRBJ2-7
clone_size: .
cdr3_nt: TGTGCCAGCAGCACCCGACAGGGATCCTACGAGCAGTACTTC
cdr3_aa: CASSTRQGSYEQYF

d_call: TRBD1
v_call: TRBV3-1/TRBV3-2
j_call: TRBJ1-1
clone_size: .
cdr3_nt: TGTGCCAGCAGCCAAGGGGGACAGGGGGCTGAAGCTTTCTTT
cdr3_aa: CASSQGGQGAEAFF

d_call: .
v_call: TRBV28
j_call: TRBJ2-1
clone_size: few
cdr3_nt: TGTGCCAGCACCTGGGACACCTCCTACAATGAGCAGTTCTTC
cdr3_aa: CASTWDTSYNEQFF